These 19 T cell receptor beta chains were sequenced from one sample in a study of T cell responses to AZD1222 COVID-19 vaccine. Produced via immunoSEQ multiplex PCR; TCRdb's table is partial and in-frame only. The table shows about 120,000 clones, with roughly 92% occurring only once. Sequencing was performed on peripheral blood, taken on day 0 of AZD1222 vaccination. These receptors all come from an adult in good health.

This sequence joins TRBV30 and TRBJ1-6; 7 bases agree with TRBD1. The CDR3 is 13 amino acids. The V and J ends lost 4 bases and 7 bases, in that order; junction bases with no gene match: 4. The V gene's germline CDR1 is GTSNPN and CDR2 SVGIG (reference sequence). In DNA, the CDR3 is TGTGCCTGGATACGGGACAGCAATTCACCCCTCCACTTT. Its translation is CAWIRDSNSPLHF.

The V and J genes are TRBV19 and TRBJ1-6; D ambiguous. Trimming cost V 1 base and J 7 bases, with 11 bases left between them. This CDR3 is built from 15 residues. Germline V lookup: CDR1 LNHDA, CDR2 SQIVND (reference sequence). The CDR3 DNA follows: TGTGCCAGTAGTATAGTGGACGGGGAAAATTCACCCCTCCACTTT. It encodes CASSIVDGENSPLHF.

The rearrangement uses TRBV19 and TRBJ2-3; 13 bases align to TRBD2. This CDR3 comprises 19 residues. V trimming: 4 bases; J trimming: 6 bases; junction bases outside the gene matches: 16. Germline CDR1 LNHDA, CDR2 SQIVND (reference sequence). CDR3 sequence: CASSTFRGPTSGGSDTQYF. The CDR3 DNA reads as TGTGCCAGTAGTACCTTCAGGGGGCCGACTAGCGGGGGGTCTGATACGCAGTATTTT.

Worth noting for this clone: The same CDR3 is also encoded by other DNA sequences in this sample. V is TRBV28 and J is TRBJ1-2; 8 bases align to TRBD1. The junction had 2 bases not matched to a gene; V was cut back by 5 bases and J by 3 bases. This CDR3 has 13 residues. Germline V lookup: CDR1 MDHEN, CDR2 SYDVKM. The CDR3 nucleotides read TGTGCCAGCAGTCTGACAGGGGACTATGGCTACACCTTC. Its protein is CASSLTGDYGYTF.

The chain joins TRBV18 to TRBJ1-4, with 8 positions matching TRBD1. The V segment lost 3 bases and the J segment 4 bases; nucleotides outside the gene matches: 1. The germline CDR1 and CDR2 sequences are KGHSH and LQKENI. There are 14 residues in the CDR3. The CDR3 DNA is TGTGCCAGCTCACCCGGACAGGGTAATGAAAAACTGTTTTTT. It codes for CASSPGQGNEKLFF.

The chain joins TRBV7-2 to TRBJ1-2; 7 bases match TRBD1. Germline CDR1 is SGHTA and CDR2 is FQGNSA. V was clipped by 7 bases and J by 12 bases; unmatched bases: 20. The CDR3 has 15 amino acids. The CDR3 nucleotides are TGTGCCAGCAACGACGGCCCGGGCAGGGGGGGCCCGCACACCTTC. This encodes CASNDGPGRGGPHTF. The full variable domain, rest sourced from reference TRBV7-2 and TRBJ1-2, is GAGVSQSPSNKVTEKGKDVELRCDPISGHTALYWYRQSLGQGLEFLIYFQGNSAPDKSGLPSDRFSAERTGGSVSTLTIQRTQQEDSAVYLCASNDGPGRGGPHTFGSGTRLTVV.

V usage is TRBV7-2 and J usage is TRBJ1-1, with D maybe TRBD1 (5 bases). The CDR3 totals 15 residues. Germline V gene lookup returns CDR1 SGHTA and CDR2 FQGNSA. Trimming pared 2 bases from V and 5 bases from J, leaving 15 bases between. CDR3: CASSLYVAGRTEAFF. The CDR3 coding sequence is TGTGCCAGCAGCTTATATGTTGCAGGGAGGACTGAAGCTTTCTTT.

The V and J genes are TRBV7-2 and TRBJ2-7; D assignment may be TRBD1 or TRBD2 (5 bases each). This CDR3 has 15 residues. Germline CDR1 is SGHTA and CDR2 is FQGNSA. Trimming left V 2 bases short and J 0 bases short, with 11 bases between. Written as DNA, the CDR3 is TGTGCCAGCAGCTTATATCCAGGGAGCTCCTACGAGCAGTACTTC. This sequence encodes CASSLYPGSSYEQYF.

The gene calls are TRBV30 and TRBJ2-2; no clear D. The CDR3 length is 11 residues. The V gene lost 5 bases and the J gene lost 4 bases, with 5 bases spanning the gap. From germline, CDR1 is GTSNPN and CDR2 SVGIG (reference sequence). The CDR3, as DNA: TGTGCCTGGTCCGGCACCGGGGAGCTGTTTTTT. Translating gives CAWSGTGELFF.

V gene TRBV5-1 combines with J gene TRBJ2-2; maybe TRBD2 (5 bases). Deletions cut 4 bases from V and 13 bases from J, with 23 bases between. The CDR3 covers 15 residues. CDR1 and CDR2 from the germline V gene are SGHRS and YFSETQ. The CDR3 loop is CASSPRQSGTGGLFF. CDR3 DNA sequence: TGCGCCAGCAGCCCCAGGCAGTCCGGTACCGGAGGGCTGTTTTTT.

V is TRBV2 and J is TRBJ1-2; tentatively, D is TRBD1 (6 bases). Deletions cut 8 bases from V and 8 bases from J, with 27 bases between. This CDR3 spans 16 amino acids. Germline CDR1 is SNHLY and CDR2 is FYNNEI. CDR3 DNA: TGTGCCAGCGGGGGGGCCCGGGACTCTAAAAGGCGCGGCTACACCTTC. It codes for CASGGARDSKRRGYTF.

V is TRBV7-2 and J is TRBJ2-2; D is perhaps TRBD1 (7 bases). In germline, CDR1 is SGHTA, CDR2 FQGNSA. CDR3 length: 16 residues. The V gene lost 4 bases and the J gene lost 0 bases, with 12 bases spanning the gap. The CDR3 DNA is TGTGCCAGCAGCTCCAGGGGGGTTGCGAACACCGGGGAGCTGTTTTTT. This codes for CASSSRGVANTGELFF.

The chain is built from TRBV4-3 and TRBJ2-1; D gene ambiguous. V was pared by 1 base and J by 2 bases, with 9 bases between. CDR1 and CDR2 from the germline V gene are LGHNA and YSLEER. The CDR3 extends over 15 amino acids. In DNA, the CDR3 is TGCGCCAGCAGCCAAGGCCCCTCTGCCTACAATGAGCAGTTCTTC. Its protein product is CASSQGPSAYNEQFF.

This clone was recorded once. The chain uses TRBV28 and TRBJ2-7; no reliable D call. The CDR3 extends over 12 amino acids. Trimming removed 6 bases at V and 2 bases at J, with 8 bases between. Germline assignment: CDR1 MDHEN and CDR2 SYDVKM. The CDR3: CASSRRTYEQYF. Written as DNA, the CDR3 is TGTGCCAGCAGCCGGAGAACCTACGAGCAGTACTTC.

The V call is TRBV28, the J call TRBJ2-6, with TRBD2 identical over 8 bases. The V and J ends lost 7 bases and 1 base, in that order; junction bases with no gene match: 3. CDR3 size: 15 residues. Per the germline V gene, CDR1 is MDHEN and CDR2 is SYDVKM. CDR3 amino acids: CASTTGGSGANVLTF. CDR3 nucleotides: TGTGCCAGCACCACGGGGGGGTCTGGGGCCAACGTCCTGACTTTC. Complete variable domain (other parts from reference TRBV28 and TRBJ2-6): DVKVTQSSRYLVKRTGEKVFLECVQDMDHENMFWYRQDPGLGLRLIYFSYDVKMKEKGDIPEGYSVSREKKERFSLILESASTNQTSMYLCASTTGGSGANVLTFGAGSRLTVL.

The chain combines TRBV2 with TRBJ1-1; 9 positions agree with TRBD1. Trimming took 7 bases from V and 3 from J; bases not matched to a gene: 9. CDR1 and CDR2 from the germline V gene are SNHLY and FYNNEI. The CDR3 is 15 residues long. CDR3 loop: CASINPGTGYTEAFF. The CDR3 nucleotides are TGTGCCAGCATAAATCCCGGGACAGGGTACACTGAAGCTTTCTTT. Filled out from reference TRBV2 and TRBJ1-1, the complete variable domain reads EPEVTQTPSHQVTQMGQEVILRCVPISNHLYFYWYRQILGQKVEFLVSFYNNEISEKSEIFDDQFSVERPDGSNFTLKIRSTKLEDSAMYFCASINPGTGYTEAFFGQGTRLTVV.

The CDR3 spells CASSLERRRNTEAFF. CDR3 nucleotide sequence: TGTGCCAGCAGCTTAGAAAGGCGGAGAAACACTGAAGCTTTCTTT. The chain uses TRBV7-2 and TRBJ1-1; D ambiguous. The germline gives CDR1 SGHTA, CDR2 FQGNSA. The CDR3 length is 15 residues. Trimming took 1 base from V and 2 from J, leaving 11 bases between them.

V and J are TRBV6-5 and TRBJ1-1, with 11 bases lining up with TRBD1. This CDR3 spans 14 amino acids. CDR1 and CDR2 (germline): MNHEY, SVGAGI. With 6 bases clipped from V and 4 bases from J, the junction kept 4 bases outside the gene matches. The CDR3 sequence is CASRFGTGGTEAFF. CDR3 sequence (DNA): TGTGCCAGCAGATTTGGGACAGGGGGCACTGAAGCTTTCTTT.

The chain is built from TRBV7-2 and TRBJ1-6; 7 bases line up with TRBD1. V was pared by 1 base and J by 3 bases, with 6 bases of the junction left unmatched. Germline V gives CDR1 SGHTA, CDR2 FQGNSA. The CDR3 is 17 residues long. CDR3 protein: CASSLEGARRYNSPLHF. The CDR3 DNA reads TGTGCCAGCAGCTTAGAGGGGGCCCGTCGCTATAATTCACCCCTCCACTTT. The variable domain in full, with the rest retrieved from reference TRBV7-2 and TRBJ1-6, is GAGVSQSPSNKVTEKGKDVELRCDPISGHTALYWYRQSLGQGLEFLIYFQGNSAPDKSGLPSDRFSAERTGGSVSTLTIQRTQQEDSAVYLCASSLEGARRYNSPLHFGNGTRLTVT.